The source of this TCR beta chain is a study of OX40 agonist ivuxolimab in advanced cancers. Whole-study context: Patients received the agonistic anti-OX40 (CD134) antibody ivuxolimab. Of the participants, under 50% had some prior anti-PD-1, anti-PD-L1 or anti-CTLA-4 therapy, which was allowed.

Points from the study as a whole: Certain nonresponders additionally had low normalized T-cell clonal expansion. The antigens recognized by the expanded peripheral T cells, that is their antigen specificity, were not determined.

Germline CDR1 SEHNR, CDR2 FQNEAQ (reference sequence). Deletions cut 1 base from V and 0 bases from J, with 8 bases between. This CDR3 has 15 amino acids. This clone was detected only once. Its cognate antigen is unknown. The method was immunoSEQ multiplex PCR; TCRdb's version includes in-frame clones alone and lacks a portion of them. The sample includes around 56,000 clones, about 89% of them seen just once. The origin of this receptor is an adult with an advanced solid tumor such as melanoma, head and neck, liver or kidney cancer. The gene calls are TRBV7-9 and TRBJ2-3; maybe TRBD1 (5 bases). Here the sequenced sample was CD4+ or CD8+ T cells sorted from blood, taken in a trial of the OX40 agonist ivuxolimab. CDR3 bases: TGTGCCAGCAGCTTAGGTGGGGCTAGCACAGATACGCAGTATTTT. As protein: CASSLGGASTDTQYF.